This T cell receptor (beta chain) was sequenced for a study of shared clonotypes between healthy human individuals. Method: immunoSEQ multiplex PCR; TCRdb's copy keeps in-frame clones and lacks some. The repertoire consists of 300,000 to 350,000 clones, with about 70% occurring once and the leading ten covering about 10%. This TCR came from a man aged 25-40 years in good health. Sample: memory CD4+ T cells sorted from blood. The subset is: CD45RA-negative fraction.

The DNA of the CDR3 is TGTGCCAGCAGTGTAGAGGAGGGGGGGTACGAGCAGTACTTC. This translates into CASSVEEGGYEQYF. The gene calls are TRBV2 and TRBJ2-7, with a possible D match to TRBD2 (7 bases). Germline lookup yields CDR1 SNHLY and CDR2 FYNNEI. Trimming pared 4 bases from V and 4 bases from J, leaving 14 bases between. The CDR3 contains 14 residues.